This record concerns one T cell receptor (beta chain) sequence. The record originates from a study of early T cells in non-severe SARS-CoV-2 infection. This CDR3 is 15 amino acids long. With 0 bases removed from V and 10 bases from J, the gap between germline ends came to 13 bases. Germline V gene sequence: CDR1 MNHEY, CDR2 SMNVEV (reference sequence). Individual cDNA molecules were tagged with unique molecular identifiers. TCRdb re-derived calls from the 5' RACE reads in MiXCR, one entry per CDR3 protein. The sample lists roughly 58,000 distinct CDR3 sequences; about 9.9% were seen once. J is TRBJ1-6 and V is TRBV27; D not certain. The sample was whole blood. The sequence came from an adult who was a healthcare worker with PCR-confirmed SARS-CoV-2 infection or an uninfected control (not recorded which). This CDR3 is CASSLSITDRSPLHF. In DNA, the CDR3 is TGTGCCAGCAGTTTATCGATTACGGACCGCTCACCCCTCCACTTT.